A selection of T cell receptor beta chains follows, all from one sample in a study of post-analysis software for immune sequencing data. Each CDR3 protein is one row after TCRdb ran MiXCR on the PCR reads. The table records 740,000 or so distinct CDR3 sequences, around 50% of them present only once. Material for sequencing was blood. These receptor sequences come from a girl aged 5-17 years with multiple sclerosis. Each CDR3 is given with its conserved first and last residue.

v_gene,len,CDR3aa
TRBV14,15,CASSQDGGGVDTQYF
TRBV27,15,CASSPGLAGESEQFF
TRBV5-1,17,CASSLGGLAGVTNEQFF
TRBV6-4,13,CASSLANTEELFF
TRBV5-1,16,CASSVGGVAGTFTQYF
TRBV12-3/TRBV12-4,14,CASRPGLGPGEQYF
TRBV9,14,CASSSSRGTDTQYF
TRBV5-6,13,CASSLRIRSEAFF
TRBV29-1,13,CSVQRQAQETQYF
TRBV20-1,13,CSARQGAWIEQYF
TRBV20-1,13,CSAKNQGHEKLFF
TRBV11-2,15,CASSFGAGVRDTQYF
TRBV25-1,15,CASSPPVTSVYGYTF
TRBV20-1,14,CSADSGGSYNEQFF
TRBV29-1,17,CSVVGPARIRNYNEQFF
TRBV24-1,15,CATSDRQAKPYEQYF
TRBV5-1,15,CASSPTGAAKNIQYF
TRBV5-6,15,CASSLVNTMGNIQYF
TRBV6-5,15,CASSYRWSGVYGYTF
TRBV3-1,15,CASSQAPTVAYGSTF
TRBV20-1,14,CSASGAGLYYERYF
TRBV27,15,CASSTPRALKEKLFF
TRBV7-9,14,CASSPRRHSYEQYF
TRBV20-1,16,CSAPLRGAGTQETQYF
TRBV7-3,14,CASSETGTPNEQFF
TRBV5-6,15,CASSRLSGQGYTQYF
TRBV11-1,15,CASSLVGQTQETQYF
TRBV29-1,14,CSATRAGDVNEQYF
TRBV5-8,13,CASSTKGADEQFF
TRBV5-1,11,CASSDRSEQYF
TRBV29-1,14,CSVGGTGGRYEQYF
TRBV6-5,15,CASRPDRLHHTEAFF
TRBV6-5,15,CASSPSGTGDFEQYF
TRBV3-1,17,CASSQPRTGVKYNEQFF
TRBV7-2,14,CASSLGLQVYEQYF